The clone carrying this T cell receptor (beta chain) showed up just a few times. The target antigen is unknown. The data belong to a study of cytomegalovirus exposure and HLA in healthy donors. Study-level results: Associated with HLA alleles at 0.05 false discovery rate in a later analysis were around 15,000 TCR beta sequences. Reportedly, HLA-A and HLA-B alleles of most subjects were accurately predicted from TCR beta.

Germline loops: CDR1 SGDLS, CDR2 YYNGEE. The trim removed 1 base at V and 5 bases at J, leaving 6 bases unmatched. The CDR3 covers 14 residues. The PCR used 60 Vbeta and 13 Jbeta primers. The repertoire was sequenced with immunoSEQ multiplex PCR; TCRdb's copy has only in-frame clones and lacks some. This table holds 150,000 to 200,000 clones, roughly 80% found once. The clonotype was recovered from a woman between 40 and 55 years old in good health and CMV-seropositive. V is TRBV9 and J is TRBJ2-7, with TRBD1 matching 7 bases. What was sequenced was PBMCs. In DNA form, the CDR3 reads TGTGCCAGCAGCGTATTTGGGCAGGGGGACGAGCAGTACTTC. This sequence encodes CASSVFGQGDEQYF.